The present T cell receptor beta chain was sequenced within a study of T cells in Graves' hyperthyroidism and ophthalmopathy. The TCR beta CDR3 regions underwent amplification using RNA transcripts as the source. First-round RT-PCR of the TCR CDR3 relied on the HTBI primer set. A single record per CDR3 protein comes from TCRdb applying MiXCR to the multiplex PCR reads. The sample contains hundreds of thousands of distinct CDR3 sequences, around 15% of which appear only once. Overall study findings and caveats: Most thyroid-expanded clonotypes above 0.001 were also found in blood.

Investigators excluded patients with uncontrolled infection, other autoimmune disease, pregnancy or lactation. The PBMCs were taken from approximately 9.7 ml of fresh peripheral blood. A word on this clonotype: Its antigen is as yet unknown.

CDR3 size: 13 residues. The V gene's germline CDR1 is DFQATT and CDR2 SNEGSKA (reference sequence). J was trimmed by 4 bases and V by 5 bases; bases with no gene match: 7. The rearrangement links TRBV20-1 to TRBJ1-2; 7 nucleotides agree with TRBD1. This sequence originates from a woman between 25 and 40 years old with Graves' hyperthyroidism. The sample was blood. CDR3 sequence reads: CSAQQGHFYGYTF. CDR3 sequence (DNA): TGCAGTGCTCAACAGGGGCATTTCTATGGCTACACCTTC.